This entry lists 22 T cell receptor beta chains sequenced from one sample in a study of blood T cell repertoires in COVID-19. Using immunoSEQ multiplex PCR, the repertoire was profiled, and TCRdb retains in-frame clones only, with some absent. This sample has 200,000 to 250,000 clones; approximately 85% occur once, and the top ten carry approximately 2.3%. The sample taken for sequencing was peripheral blood. The receptors were sampled from a woman aged 70-85 years with COVID-19, enrolled during active disease.

V usage is TRBV3-1 (or the pseudogene TRBV3-2) and J usage is TRBJ2-2, with D unclear. Germline V gene data show CDR1 as LGHDT and CDR2 as YNNKEL (reference sequence). With 0 bases removed from V and 6 bases from J, the gap between germline ends came to 11 bases. This CDR3 is 15 amino acids long. CDR3 loop: CASSQEILVSGELFF. CDR3 bases: TGTGCCAGCAGCCAAGAAATTCTAGTCTCCGGGGAGCTGTTTTTT.

This clone was detected a few times. The V call is TRBV5-6, the J call TRBJ1-5, with a tentative D call TRBD1 (6 bases). The CDR3 is 16 residues long. From germline, CDR1 is SGHDT and CDR2 YYEEEE. Between the trimmed V and J ends, which lost 1 base and 1 base, there was a span of 12 bases. For the CDR3, the DNA is TGTGCCAGCAGCTTGCTGGGGGCGCGGAGCAATCAGCCCCAGCATTTT. This translates into CASSLLGARSNQPQHF.

This clone was seen a handful of times. This chain uses TRBV4-3 with TRBJ2-3; D is possibly TRBD2 (7 bases). CDR1 is LGHNA and CDR2 is YSLEER in the germline V gene. Between the trimmed V and J ends, which lost 0 bases and 6 bases, there was a span of 19 bases. The CDR3 is 17 amino acids. The CDR3 DNA reads TGCGCCAGCAGCCAAGACCCTTTAGGGGGGGTTAGGGATACGCAGTATTTT. It encodes CASSQDPLGGVRDTQYF.

This sequence joins TRBV29-1 and TRBJ1-2; D gene unclear. CDR3 length equals 12 residues. The germline V gene has CDR1 SQVTM and CDR2 ANQGSEA. With 8 bases removed from V and 8 bases from J, the gap between germline ends came to 18 bases. CDR3 DNA sequence: TGCAGCTCCTCCACCGGAGGCCCAGGCTACACCTTC. Translation gives CSSSTGGPGYTF.

This chain links TRBV5-8 with TRBJ1-2; a possible D gene is TRBD1 (5 bases). The CDR3 is 15 amino acids. Trimming left V 0 bases short and J 6 bases short, with 15 bases between. The germline V gene encodes CDR1 SGHTS and CDR2 YDEGEE. The CDR3 reads CASSLDRGGKDGYTF. CDR3 DNA: TGTGCCAGCAGCTTGGATAGGGGCGGGAAGGATGGCTACACCTTC.

V and J are TRBV6-5 and TRBJ2-7; 7 positions match TRBD2. This CDR3 is built from 14 residues. Germline V gene sequence: CDR1 MNHEY, CDR2 SVGAGI. With V trimmed by 5 bases and J by 3 bases, 7 bases remained unmatched. CDR3 in amino acids: CASSNQGGDYEQYF. CDR3 DNA sequence: TGTGCCAGCAGTAATCAGGGAGGGGACTACGAGCAGTACTTC.

J is TRBJ2-5 and V is TRBV24-1, with a weak D call TRBD2 (10 bases). The CDR3 length is 18 residues. Germline V gene sequence: CDR1 KGHDR, CDR2 SFDVKD. V lost 3 bases and J 1 base, leaving 20 bases between the germline ends. This CDR3 reads CATSDGTGTSEVQETQYF. The CDR3 nucleotides are TGTGCCACCAGTGATGGGACAGGGACTAGCGAGGTCCAAGAGACCCAGTACTTC.

This chain links TRBV7-9 with TRBJ1-3, with D tentatively TRBD1 (6 bases). This CDR3 is built from 15 residues. Per the germline V gene, CDR1 is SEHNR and CDR2 is FQNEAQ (reference sequence). The V and J ends lost 6 bases and 4 bases respectively, with 16 bases between them. The CDR3 sequence: CASSKQGVKGNTIYF. The CDR3, as DNA: TGTGCCAGCAGTAAACAGGGTGTTAAGGGAAACACCATATATTTT.

The V call is TRBV30, the J call TRBJ1-5, with D possibly being TRBD1 (6 bases). This CDR3 is built from 20 residues. V was cut by 2 bases and J by 0 bases, with 26 bases left in between. Per germline, CDR1 GTSNPN and CDR2 SVGIG (reference sequence). CDR3: CAWSQYRTAYLSYSNQPQHF. The CDR3 DNA reads as TGTGCCTGGAGTCAATACCGGACAGCTTACTTATCCTATAGCAATCAGCCCCAGCATTTT.

The rearrangement uses TRBV18 and TRBJ2-2; TRBD1 matches 7 bases. The CDR3 contains 15 residues. V shed 3 bases, J shed 0 bases, and the junction held 1 base outside the gene matches. The germline V gene encodes CDR1 KGHSH and CDR2 LQKENI. Here the CDR3 DNA reads TGTGCCAGCTCACCGGGACAGACGAACACCGGGGAGCTGTTTTTT. Translated, it gives CASSPGQTNTGELFF.

The chain has TRBV9 and TRBJ1-2; D unresolved. Between the trimmed V and J ends, which lost 0 bases and 1 base, there was a span of 7 bases. Germline values: CDR1 SGDLS, CDR2 YYNGEE. This CDR3 is 14 amino acids long. The CDR3 DNA reads TGTGCCAGCAGCGTAGCGCTTAGTAACTATGGCTACACCTTC. It specifies CASSVALSNYGYTF.

This clone has a single count. This rearrangement joins TRBV7-3 to TRBJ1-6; the match to TRBD1 covers 8 bases. CDR3 size: 16 residues. V trimming: 2 bases; J trimming: 9 bases; junction bases outside the gene matches: 9. Per the germline V gene, CDR1 is SGHTA and CDR2 is FQGTGA. CDR3 residues: CASSLSGQGGGSPLHF. The CDR3, as DNA: TGTGCCAGCAGCTTATCCGGACAGGGTGGAGGTTCACCCCTCCACTTT.

The chain couples TRBV7-2 to TRBJ2-1, with 8 nucleotides matching TRBD2. The CDR3 length is 14 residues. Losses at the gene ends were 5 bases for V and 6 bases for J; bases not matched to a gene: 6. Germline V gives CDR1 SGHTA, CDR2 FQGNSA. As DNA, the CDR3 is TGTGCCAGCAGCACTCCGGGAGGGGGCAATGAGCAGTTCTTC. Translated, it gives CASSTPGGGNEQFF.

The chain joins TRBV19 to TRBJ1-6; no clear D gene. Germline lookup yields CDR1 LNHDA and CDR2 SQIVND (reference sequence). CDR3 size: 14 residues. Trimming removed 5 bases at V and 5 bases at J, with 10 bases between. CDR3 sequence: CASSSGSDNSPLHF. The CDR3 nucleotides read TGTGCCAGTAGTTCGGGGTCCGATAATTCACCCCTCCACTTT.

The CDR3 sequence is CASSKEGTSGRAWDEQFF. CDR3 bases: TGTGCCAGTAGTAAGGAAGGGACTAGCGGGAGGGCCTGGGATGAGCAGTTCTTC. J is TRBJ2-1 and V is TRBV19, with 16 bases lining up with TRBD2. The CDR3 sequence is 18 residues long. J was trimmed by 8 bases and V by 4 bases; bases with no gene match: 11. The germline CDR1 and CDR2 sequences are LNHDA and SQIVND (reference sequence).

This rearrangement joins TRBV10-3 to TRBJ2-2; TRBD2 aligns across 13 bases. This CDR3 region has 15 residues. V was pared by 6 bases and J by 4 bases, with 2 bases of the junction left unmatched. Germline V gene data show CDR1 as ENHRY and CDR2 as SYGVKD. In DNA form, the CDR3 reads TGTGCCATCAGAGGGACTAGCGGGGCCACCGGGGAGCTGTTTTTT. It yields the protein CAIRGTSGATGELFF.

Ten or more counts support this clone. This specimen includes other DNA sequences encoding the same CDR3. The chain employs TRBV7-2 and TRBJ2-7, with 9 bases identical to TRBD1. This CDR3 spans 16 amino acids. The ends lost 4 bases at V and 0 bases at J; junction bases unmatched: 7. CDR1 is SGHTA and CDR2 is FQGNSA in the germline V gene. CDR3 nucleotide sequence: TGTGCCAGCAGCTCCCCGGGACAGGGATTCTCCTACGAGCAGTACTTC. This codes for CASSSPGQGFSYEQYF.

The chain combines TRBV5-1 with TRBJ2-1, with 12 bases lining up with TRBD2. J gave up 1 base and V 3 bases, and 8 bases lay outside the gene matches. This CDR3 has 18 residues. Looked up from germline, CDR1 is SGHRS and CDR2 is YFSETQ. For the CDR3, the DNA is TGCGCCAGCAGCTATGGGTCACTAGCGGGAGGATCCTACAATGAGCAGTTCTTC. Amino acids: CASSYGSLAGGSYNEQFF.

This clone has a handful of counts. The gene calls are TRBV7-2 and TRBJ1-4, with TRBD1 matching 9 bases. The V segment lost 3 bases and the J segment 3 bases; nucleotides outside the gene matches: 2. Germline lookup yields CDR1 SGHTA and CDR2 FQGNSA. This CDR3 region has 15 residues. CDR3 loop: CASSFDRGANEKLFF. The CDR3, as DNA: TGTGCCAGCAGCTTCGACAGGGGGGCTAATGAAAAACTGTTTTTT.

The rearrangement links TRBV6-5 to TRBJ2-4; 9 positions agree with TRBD1. J lost 8 bases, V lost 6 bases, and 8 bases had no gene match. Germline lookup yields CDR1 MNHEY and CDR2 SVGAGI. CDR3 length: 14 amino acids. The CDR3 DNA is TGTGCCAGCAGAGAGGACAGGGGTGGGTACATTCAGTACTTC. This gives the protein CASREDRGGYIQYF.

The V and J genes are TRBV11-3 and TRBJ1-1, with TRBD1 matching 9 bases. After removal of 4 bases from V and 5 bases from J, the junction contained 2 bases not matched to a gene. The CDR3 is made up of 13 amino acids. Germline CDR1 and CDR2: SGHNT and YENEEA. As DNA, the CDR3 is TGTGCCAGCAGCTGGACAGGGGATACTGAAGCTTTCTTT. Translation gives CASSWTGDTEAFF.

The chain has TRBV4-2 and TRBJ2-3; 9 nucleotides match TRBD2. Germline V lookup: CDR1 LGHNA, CDR2 YNFKEQ. CDR3 length equals 16 residues. V shed 2 bases and J 3 bases; nucleotides not matched to a gene: 6. CDR3 region: CASSQSLAGPTDTQYF. The CDR3 DNA reads TGTGCCAGCAGCCAATCTCTAGCGGGGCCGACAGATACGCAGTATTTT.